One T cell receptor (beta chain) is described in this entry. The antigen is not known. V lost 6 bases and J lost 1, with 10 bases in between. Germline V gene data show CDR1 as SGHDT and CDR2 as YYEEEE. This CDR3 has 13 residues. The sequenced template was cDNA made from the entire isolated RNA. Sequencing was performed with immunoSEQ multiplex PCR; in TCRdb, only in-frame clones are kept and a portion is missing. This sample has about 340,000 clones, with 7% to 10% found just once. This record comes from a study of beta chain features in type 1 diabetes. Across the whole study: All of the samples together had roughly 110 million sorted cells examined. Study-wide results and caveats: Moderate yet significant TCRB CDR3 shortening was seen in Type 1 diabetes patients in all four CD4+ subsets. Healthy donors had naive, central memory and Treg TCRB repertoires that appeared less similar than those seen among patients.

Researchers reported sorting CD4+ naive, central memory, regulatory and stem cell-like memory cells via CD45RO/CCR7/CD25/CD127/CD95/CD27. The chain joins TRBV5-6 to TRBJ1-1; D is unclear. Sequencing was carried out using central memory CD4+ T cells from blood. This receptor was obtained from a young man with type 1 diabetes. The chain's CDR3 is CASKTKGNTEAFF. As DNA, the CDR3 is TGTGCCAGCAAAACGAAGGGGAACACTGAAGCTTTCTTT.